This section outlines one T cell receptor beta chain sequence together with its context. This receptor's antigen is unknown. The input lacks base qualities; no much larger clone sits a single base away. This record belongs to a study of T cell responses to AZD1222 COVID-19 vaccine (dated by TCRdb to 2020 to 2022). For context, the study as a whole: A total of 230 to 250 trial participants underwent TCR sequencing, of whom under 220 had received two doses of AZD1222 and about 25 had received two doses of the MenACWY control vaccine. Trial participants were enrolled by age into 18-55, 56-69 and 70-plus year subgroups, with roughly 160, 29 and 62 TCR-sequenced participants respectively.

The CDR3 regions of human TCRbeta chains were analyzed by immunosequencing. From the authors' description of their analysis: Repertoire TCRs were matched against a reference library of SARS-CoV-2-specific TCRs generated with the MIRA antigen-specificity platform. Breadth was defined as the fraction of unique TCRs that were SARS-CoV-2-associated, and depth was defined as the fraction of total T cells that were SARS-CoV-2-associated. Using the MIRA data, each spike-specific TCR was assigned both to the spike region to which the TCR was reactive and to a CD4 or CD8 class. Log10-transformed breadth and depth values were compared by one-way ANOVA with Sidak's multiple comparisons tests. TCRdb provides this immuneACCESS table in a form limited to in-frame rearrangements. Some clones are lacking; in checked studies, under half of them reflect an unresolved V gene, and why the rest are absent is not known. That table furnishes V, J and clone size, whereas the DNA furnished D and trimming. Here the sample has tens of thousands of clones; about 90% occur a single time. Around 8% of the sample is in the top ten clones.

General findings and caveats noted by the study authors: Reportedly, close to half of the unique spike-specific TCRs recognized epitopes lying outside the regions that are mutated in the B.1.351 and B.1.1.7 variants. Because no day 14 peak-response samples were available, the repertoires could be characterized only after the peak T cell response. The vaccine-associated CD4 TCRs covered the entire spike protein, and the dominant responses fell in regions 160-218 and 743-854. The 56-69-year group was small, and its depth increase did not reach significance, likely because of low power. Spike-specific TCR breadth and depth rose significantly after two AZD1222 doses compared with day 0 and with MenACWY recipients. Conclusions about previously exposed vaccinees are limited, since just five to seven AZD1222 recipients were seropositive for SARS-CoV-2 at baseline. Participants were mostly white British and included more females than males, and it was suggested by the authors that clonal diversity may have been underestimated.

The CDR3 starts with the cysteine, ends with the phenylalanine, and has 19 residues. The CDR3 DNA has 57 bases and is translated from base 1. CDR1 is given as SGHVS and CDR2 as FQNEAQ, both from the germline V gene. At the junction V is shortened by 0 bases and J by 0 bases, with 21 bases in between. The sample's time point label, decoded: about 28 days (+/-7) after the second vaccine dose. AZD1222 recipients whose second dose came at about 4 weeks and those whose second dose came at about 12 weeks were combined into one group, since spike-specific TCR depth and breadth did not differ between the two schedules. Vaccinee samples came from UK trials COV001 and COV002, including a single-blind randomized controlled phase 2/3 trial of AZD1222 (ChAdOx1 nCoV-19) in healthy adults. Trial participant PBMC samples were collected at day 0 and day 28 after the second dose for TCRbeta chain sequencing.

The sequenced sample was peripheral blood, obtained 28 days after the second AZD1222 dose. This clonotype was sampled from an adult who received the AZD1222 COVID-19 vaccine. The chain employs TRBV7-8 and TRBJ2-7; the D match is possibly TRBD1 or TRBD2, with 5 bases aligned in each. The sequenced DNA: TGTGCCAGCAGCTTAGCGGTGGCTGGGTTTGGGGGAAGCTCCTACGAGCAGTACTTC. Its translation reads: CASSLAVAGFGGSSYEQYF.